One and the same sample provided the 20 T cell receptor beta chains below, sequenced in a study of cytomegalovirus exposure and HLA in healthy donors. The PCR was carried out with 60 Vbeta primers and 13 Jbeta primers. The table came from immunoSEQ multiplex PCR; TCRdb's copy has only in-frame clones and leaves some out. The repertoire has 100,000 or so clones, around 75% of them found once; the top ten carry 1% to 1.5%. Sequencing was performed on PBMCs. These receptors all stem from a middle-aged man in good health and CMV-seronegative.

Concerning this clone: Other DNA sequences in the same sample also yield this CDR3. This chain connects TRBV21-1 to TRBJ2-7; TRBD2 reflects the table's D call only, with no check against the DNA. TRBV21-1 is a pseudogene. CDR3 length equals 16 residues. CDR3 amino acids: CASSKDCGGETYEQYF. As DNA, the CDR3 is TGTGCCAGCAGCAAAGACTGCGGGGGGGAGACCTACGAGCAATACTTC.

V is TRBV19 and J is TRBJ2-2; maybe TRBD1 (6 bases). The V gene lost 3 bases and the J gene lost 3 bases, with 11 bases spanning the gap. The CDR3 totals 15 residues. Germline CDR1 is LNHDA and CDR2 is SQIVND (reference sequence). CDR3 coding DNA: TGTGCCAGTAGTATCCCAGGGGCCTACACCGGGGAGCTGTTTTTT. Its translation is CASSIPGAYTGELFF.

J is TRBJ2-7 and V is TRBV6-6; D is possibly TRBD2 (6 bases). CDR1 and CDR2 (germline): MNHNY, SVGAGI (reference sequence). The V gene lost 7 bases and the J gene lost 2 bases, with 18 bases spanning the gap. The CDR3 covers 15 residues. The DNA of the CDR3 is TGTGCCAGCACCGGAGGCAGCGGGCCAACCTACGAGCAGTACTTC. It translates to CASTGGSGPTYEQYF.

This clone has more than one count but fewer than ten. V gene TRBV27 combines with J gene TRBJ1-1; 8 bases match TRBD1. There are 14 residues in the CDR3. CDR1 and CDR2 (germline): MNHEY, SMNVEV (reference sequence). The J segment lost 4 bases and the V segment lost 2 bases, leaving 3 bases of the junction unmatched. The CDR3, as DNA: TGTGCCAGCAGTTTAGGGGACAGGCCCACTGAAGCTTTCTTT. Amino acid sequence: CASSLGDRPTEAFF.

This clone has a single count. The chain is built from TRBV7-8 and TRBJ1-2; a possible D gene is TRBD1 (5 bases). The CDR3 has 15 amino acids. Germline-derived CDR1 and CDR2 are SGHVS and FQNEAQ. The germline V and J ends were trimmed by 4 bases and 2 bases, with 14 bases remaining between them. CDR3 in amino acids: CASSSPRGGNYGYTF. The CDR3 bases are TGTGCCAGCAGCTCCCCTCGGGGGGGGAACTATGGCTACACCTTC.

CDR3 bases: TGTGCCAGTAGTGACCCCGGCCGGGTGGACGAGCAGTACTTC. It encodes CASSDPGRVDEQYF. V and J are TRBV19 and TRBJ2-7; the D is unclear. Trimming removed 5 bases at V and 5 bases at J, with 16 bases between. From germline, CDR1 is LNHDA and CDR2 SQIVND (reference sequence). This CDR3 spans 14 amino acids.

V is TRBV2 and J is TRBJ2-2; 11 bases align to TRBD2. The length of the CDR3 is 15 residues. Trimming removed 4 bases from V and 3 bases from J; junction bases left unmatched: 1. Per the germline V gene, CDR1 is SNHLY and CDR2 is FYNNEI. The CDR3 DNA sequence: TGTGCCAGCAGTGCGACTAGCGGGGACACCGGGGAGCTGTTTTTT. Translation gives CASSATSGDTGELFF.

This clone has just a few counts. This chain links TRBV18 with TRBJ2-7, with D tentatively TRBD1 (6 bases). Trimming removed 3 bases from V and 5 bases from J, with 14 bases in between. Germline lookup yields CDR1 KGHSH and CDR2 LQKENI. The CDR3 is made up of 14 amino acids. CDR3 DNA: TGTGCCAGCTCACCCAGGGGTTTGCCCCACGAGCAGTACTTC. Protein: CASSPRGLPHEQYF.

The CDR3 spells CASSSPGQGTEAFF. The CDR3 bases are TGTGCCAGCAGCAGTCCGGGACAGGGCACTGAAGCTTTCTTT. V and J are TRBV9 and TRBJ1-1; TRBD1 matches at 9 bases. V trimming: 4 bases; J trimming: 4 bases; junction bases outside the gene matches: 5. This CDR3 has 14 residues. The germline gives CDR1 SGDLS, CDR2 YYNGEE.

This clone has only a few counts. The chain uses TRBV6-5 and TRBJ2-7, with D tentatively TRBD2 (6 bases). The V gene's germline CDR1 is MNHEY and CDR2 SVGAGI. V shed 6 bases and J shed 6 bases, with 18 bases lying between them. The CDR3 runs 14 residues. The CDR3: CASSPGTFRVEQYF. The CDR3 nucleotides are TGTGCCAGCAGCCCCGGGACTTTCAGGGTCGAGCAGTACTTC.

The chain uses TRBV5-1 and TRBJ2-1; the match to TRBD2 covers 7 bases. The length of the CDR3 is 15 residues. The V segment lost 6 bases and the J segment 5 bases; nucleotides outside the gene matches: 11. The germline gives CDR1 SGHRS, CDR2 YFSETQ. CDR3 nucleotides: TGCGCCAGCAAGGGTAGCGGGCTAGATAACAATGAGCAGTTCTTC. Its protein product is CASKGSGLDNNEQFF.

This clone showed up just once. The chain is built from TRBV5-1 and TRBJ2-1, with TRBD2 matching over 11 bases. CDR1 is SGHRS, CDR2 YFSETQ, per germline. The trim removed 1 base at V and 4 bases at J, leaving 13 bases unmatched. This CDR3 region has 19 residues. CDR3: CASSLFLRSGRALYNEQFF. CDR3 coding DNA: TGCGCCAGCAGCTTGTTCCTGCGTAGCGGGAGGGCCCTGTACAATGAGCAGTTCTTC.

This chain uses TRBV7-9 with TRBJ2-7, with a tentative D call TRBD2 (5 bases). V was pared by 1 base and J by 0 bases, with 16 bases between. The CDR3 length is 17 residues. Per germline, CDR1 SEHNR and CDR2 FQNEAQ (reference sequence). The CDR3 sequence: CASSLVGSGKLSYEQYF. DNA for the CDR3: TGTGCCAGCAGCTTAGTAGGAAGCGGTAAACTCTCCTACGAGCAGTACTTC.

The chain employs TRBV4-1 and TRBJ2-7, with 9 bases lining up with TRBD2. After removal of 3 bases from V and 7 bases from J, the junction contained 10 bases not matched to a gene. The CDR3 is 15 amino acids. The germline V gene has CDR1 MGHRA and CDR2 YSYEKL. The CDR3 spells CASSQGLAGIGEQYF. The CDR3 nucleotides read TGCGCCAGCAGCCAGGGTCTAGCGGGAATCGGGGAGCAGTACTTC.

Only a few counts were recorded for this clone. This chain connects TRBV11-3 to TRBJ2-2, with 7 bases that match TRBD1. The CDR3 is 16 amino acids. CDR1 and CDR2 (germline): SGHNT, YENEEA. The J segment lost 0 bases and the V segment lost 1 base, leaving 2 bases of the junction unmatched. The CDR3 DNA reads as TGTGCCAGCAGCTTAGCGGGGACAGCGAACACCGGGGAGCTGTTTTTT. Protein sequence: CASSLAGTANTGELFF.

The rearrangement joins TRBV2 to TRBJ2-7; 9 bases line up with TRBD1. Looked up from germline, CDR1 is SNHLY and CDR2 is FYNNEI. The CDR3 covers 14 residues. With 6 bases clipped from V and 0 bases from J, the junction kept 3 bases outside the gene matches. CDR3 DNA sequence: TGTGCCAGCAGCCTGACAGGGGGCTCCTACGAGCAGTACTTC. Translating gives CASSLTGGSYEQYF.

This clone showed up just a few times. The CDR3 region is CASSLGRSGRGGYTF. The CDR3 region has the DNA TGTGCCAGCAGCCTAGGGCGGTCAGGGAGGGGAGGCTACACCTTC. V and J are TRBV5-8 and TRBJ1-2; D might be TRBD1 (5 bases). The CDR3 has 15 residues. Looked up from germline, CDR1 is SGHTS and CDR2 is YDEGEE. V gave up 4 bases and J gave up 8 bases, with 21 bases separating them.

This rearrangement joins TRBV28 to TRBJ2-1, with 12 bases matching TRBD2. J lost 7 bases, V lost 5 bases, and 9 bases had no gene match. The CDR3 sequence is 16 residues long. Germline CDR1 and CDR2: MDHEN and SYDVKM. CDR3 loop: CASSITLAGGPNEQFF. CDR3 coding DNA: TGTGCCAGCAGTATAACTCTAGCGGGGGGGCCGAATGAGCAGTTCTTC.

About this clone itself: The identical CDR3 is also encoded by other nucleotide sequences in the sample. The V call is TRBV30, the J call TRBJ1-2; TRBD1 might be the D (6 bases). Germline V gene data show CDR1 as GTSNPN and CDR2 as SVGIG (reference sequence). This CDR3 region has 13 residues. Trimming took off 1 base at V and 1 base at J, with 7 bases between the two ends. CDR3 DNA sequence: TGTGCCTGGAGTGCAGGGGTTAACTATGGCTACACCTTC. Its protein is CAWSAGVNYGYTF.

This sequence joins TRBV18 and TRBJ1-5, with D possibly matching TRBD1 (6 bases). The CDR3 runs 16 residues. The V end was cut by 2 bases, the J end by 0 bases, with 11 bases between. The germline gives CDR1 KGHSH, CDR2 LQKENI. CDR3 nucleotide sequence: TGTGCCAGCTCACCAAGCAGGGGCCGTAGCAATCAGCCCCAGCATTTT. Amino acid sequence: CASSPSRGRSNQPQHF.